This T cell receptor (beta chain) was retrieved from a study of cytomegalovirus exposure and HLA in healthy donors. Study-wide results and limits: In a later analysis, HLA-associated beta chains showed higher expansion and lower generation probabilities than comparable chains.

The germline gives CDR1 SGHRS, CDR2 YFSETQ. The V and J ends lost 4 bases and 4 bases respectively, with 15 bases between them. This CDR3 contains 15 residues. PCR used 60 Vbeta primers and 13 Jbeta primers. Profiling relied on immunoSEQ multiplex PCR, and the TCRdb table lists in-frame clones only, not all of them. The sample lists around 100,000 clones, roughly 69% occurring once. Comment on this clone: Its antigen is as yet unknown.

Sequenced sample: PBMCs. The rearrangement joins TRBV5-1 to TRBJ1-3; a weak D match, TRBD1 (6 bases). This clonotype was obtained from a man aged 25 to 45 in good health and CMV-seropositive. In nucleotides, the CDR3 is TGCGCCAGCAGCAGCAGCGGGACATTAGGAAACACCATATATTTT. As protein: CASSSSGTLGNTIYF. The full variable domain, its missing parts supplied by reference TRBV5-1 and TRBJ1-3, is KAGVTQTPRYLIKTRGQQVTLSCSPISGHRSVSWYQQTPGQGLQFLFEYFSETQRNKGNFPGRFSGRQFSNSRSEMNVSTLELGDSALYLCASSSSGTLGNTIYFGEGSWLTVV.